The 20 T cell receptor beta chains given below trace back to one sample, sequenced in a study of blood T cell repertoires in COVID-19 (dated by TCRdb to between 2020 and 2021). Receptor libraries were prepared by the immunoSEQ multiplex PCR assay. Imported from immuneACCESS, the table was reduced by TCRdb to in-frame sequences with V and J called. These copies leave out some clones; in studies compared against another copy, an unresolved V gene accounts for under half, and the cause of the remainder is not known. A total of over 150,000 clones appear in this sample, around 85% of them only once. About an eighth of the sample comes from the top ten. Sample: peripheral blood. These receptors all stem from a woman between 50 and 59 years old with acute or convalescent COVID-19.

The genes are TRBV4-3 and TRBJ2-1; TRBD2 matches at 10 bases. Germline trimming cut 2 bases from V and 2 bases from J; bases unmatched to any gene: 0. The germline V gene has CDR1 LGHNA and CDR2 YSLEER. The CDR3 is 15 residues long. CDR3 in DNA: TGCGCCAGCAGCCAACTAGCGGGAGCCTACAATGAGCAGTTCTTC. As protein: CASSQLAGAYNEQFF.

V usage is TRBV20-1 and J usage is TRBJ1-4, with TRBD1 identical over 10 bases. The CDR3 is 17 residues long. V was pared by 3 bases and J by 3 bases, with 10 bases of the junction left unmatched. Germline values: CDR1 DFQATT, CDR2 SNEGSKA (reference sequence). CDR3 protein: CSASRTGGFGANEKLFF. The CDR3 nucleotides read TGCAGTGCTAGTAGGACAGGGGGTTTCGGTGCTAATGAAAAACTGTTTTTT.

This clone appeared once. The chain links TRBV6-5 to TRBJ1-5, with TRBD1 as a possible D gene (6 bases). The CDR3 consists of 13 residues. The V end lost 5 bases, the J end lost 7 bases, and 12 bases lay between the germline ends. CDR1 and CDR2 from the germline V gene are MNHEY and SVGAGI. The CDR3 coding sequence is TGTGCCAGCAGTACAGGGAGGGGGCAGCCCCAGCATTTT. It yields the protein CASSTGRGQPQHF.

The rearrangement links TRBV5-1 to TRBJ2-7, with a possible D match to TRBD1 (6 bases). With 6 bases removed from V and 5 bases from J, the gap between germline ends came to 18 bases. The CDR3 has 14 amino acids. CDR1 is SGHRS and CDR2 is YFSETQ in the germline V gene. This CDR3 reads CASTGQGTFDEQYF. The CDR3 region has the DNA TGCGCCAGCACCGGGCAGGGGACCTTCGACGAGCAGTACTTC.

J is TRBJ1-2 and V is TRBV6-2 or TRBV6-3, with no clear D. The CDR3 runs to 15 residues. CDR1 and CDR2 (germline): MNHEY, SVGEGT. Deletions cut 2 bases from V and 1 base from J, with 11 bases between. CDR3 coding DNA: TGTGCCAGCAGTTACGGGCAGGCTAATAACTATGGCTACACCTTC. It specifies CASSYGQANNYGYTF.

V usage is TRBV27 and J usage is TRBJ1-5; unclear D gene. This CDR3 is built from 13 residues. The germline gives CDR1 MNHEY, CDR2 SMNVEV (reference sequence). V shed 3 bases and J shed 7 bases, with 10 bases lying between them. The CDR3 reads CASSFRGAQPQHF. CDR3 nucleotides: TGTGCCAGCAGTTTTCGGGGAGCCCAGCCCCAGCATTTT.

This clone was detected only a few times. The chain combines TRBV28 with TRBJ1-6; a weak D match, TRBD1 (6 bases). Per germline, CDR1 MDHEN and CDR2 SYDVKM. The CDR3 runs 14 residues. Between the trimmed V and J ends, which lost 8 bases and 5 bases, there was a span of 13 bases. For the CDR3, the DNA is TGTGCCAGCGGGACACACGGAAATAATTCACCCCTCCACTTT. It translates to CASGTHGNNSPLHF.

The V call is TRBV18, the J call TRBJ1-5, with D tentatively TRBD1 (5 bases). The CDR3 is 15 residues long. CDR1 KGHSH and CDR2 LQKENI come from the germline V gene. Trimming shortened V by 6 bases and J by 7 bases, and 19 bases separated the two germline ends. Here the CDR3 reads CASSPGGDTGQPQHF. The CDR3 DNA is TGTGCCAGCTCCCCGGGAGGGGATACAGGACAGCCCCAGCATTTT.

V and J are TRBV10-3 and TRBJ2-7, with 7 nucleotides matching TRBD1. V trimming: 3 bases; J trimming: 0 bases; junction bases outside the gene matches: 2. CDR3 size: 14 residues. Germline V lookup: CDR1 ENHRY, CDR2 SYGVKD. The CDR3 DNA sequence: TGTGCCATCAGTGATCCAGGGGGCTCCTACGAGCAGTACTTC. Translation gives CAISDPGGSYEQYF.

The V and J genes are TRBV12-3 or TRBV12-4 and TRBJ1-2; D gene ambiguous. The ends were cut back, 3 bases at V and 4 bases at J, with 9 bases in the middle. CDR3 length: 13 residues. In nucleotides, the CDR3 is TGTGCCAGCAGTTTCGGGATCCGCTATGGCTACACCTTC. This gives the protein CASSFGIRYGYTF.

The chain uses TRBV3-1 (or the pseudogene TRBV3-2) and TRBJ2-2, with D possibly TRBD2 on 6 matching bases. The CDR3 has 13 amino acids. V lost 5 bases, J lost 5 bases, and 9 bases lay in between. Germline assignment: CDR1 LGHDT and CDR2 YNNKEL (reference sequence). The CDR3 nucleotides read TGTGCCAGCAGCTTCCTAGCGACCGGGGAGCTGTTTTTT. Its translation: CASSFLATGELFF.

The rearrangement uses TRBV6-2 or TRBV6-3 and TRBJ2-1; D possibly corresponds to TRBD2 (6 bases). Trimming took 6 bases from V and 6 from J, leaving 24 bases between them. Germline CDR1 is MNHEY and CDR2 is SVGEGT. The CDR3 contains 17 residues. In DNA, the CDR3 is TGTGCCAGCAGCCCCTCTGGAACGGGAGTGGGTGCCAATGAGCAGTTCTTC. Translating gives CASSPSGTGVGANEQFF.

This clone turned up a few times. This sequence joins TRBV30 and TRBJ1-2; TRBD1 aligns across 7 bases. CDR1 and CDR2 from the germline V gene are GTSNPN and SVGIG (reference sequence). The trim removed 7 bases at V and 8 bases at J, leaving 10 bases unmatched. The CDR3 runs to 12 residues. The CDR3 sequence: CALDRVGGGYTF. The CDR3 DNA reads TGTGCCTTAGACAGGGTCGGAGGCGGCTACACCTTC.

The J gene is TRBJ2-7, the V gene TRBV7-2; the match to TRBD1 covers 10 bases. The germline V gene encodes CDR1 SGHTA and CDR2 FQGNSA. The CDR3 extends over 14 amino acids. With V trimmed by 5 bases and J by 2 bases, 3 bases remained unmatched. The CDR3 loop is CASSRGQGTYEQYF. For the CDR3, the DNA is TGTGCCAGCAGCCGGGGACAGGGGACCTACGAGCAGTACTTC.

The rearrangement uses TRBV29-1 and TRBJ2-7; 11 bases are shared with TRBD2. CDR1 and CDR2 (germline): SQVTM, ANQGSEA. J gave up 1 base and V 5 bases, and 4 bases lay outside the gene matches. This CDR3 region has 14 residues. The CDR3 here is CSVRRTSGSYEQYF. CDR3 DNA: TGCAGCGTTCGTCGGACTAGCGGGTCCTACGAGCAGTACTTC.

This chain uses TRBV11-3 with TRBJ2-2; 7 nucleotides line up with TRBD1. The CDR3 has 13 residues. CDR1 and CDR2 (germline): SGHNT, YENEEA. J gave up 6 bases and V 5 bases, and 3 bases lay outside the gene matches. CDR3 sequence reads: CASSTTGPGELFF. As DNA, the CDR3 is TGTGCCAGCAGCACGACAGGGCCCGGGGAGCTGTTTTTT.

This clone has a single count. This sequence joins TRBV27 and TRBJ2-1, with TRBD2 matching 7 bases. The ends lost 7 bases at V and 9 bases at J; junction bases unmatched: 15. Germline loops: CDR1 MNHEY, CDR2 SMNVEV (reference sequence). The CDR3 totals 15 residues. The CDR3 reads CASNKGRVGDGEQFF. CDR3 nucleotides: TGTGCCAGCAACAAAGGGAGGGTTGGAGATGGTGAGCAGTTCTTC.

The gene calls are TRBV12-3 or TRBV12-4 and TRBJ2-3; D is possibly TRBD1 (5 bases). The CDR3 extends over 13 amino acids. Trimming shortened V by 4 bases and J by 10 bases, and 15 bases separated the two germline ends. The CDR3 bases are TGTGCCAGCAGTTCCGGACATACTGATTCGCAGTATTTT. Protein product: CASSSGHTDSQYF.

V gene TRBV5-1 combines with J gene TRBJ2-1, with a possible D match to TRBD2 (5 bases). Germline V gene data show CDR1 as SGHRS and CDR2 as YFSETQ. V shed 4 bases and J shed 13 bases, with 12 bases lying between them. CDR3 size: 11 residues. The CDR3 region is CASSDTGNQFF. The CDR3 region has the DNA TGCGCCAGCAGCGACACCGGGAACCAGTTCTTC.

The chain combines TRBV2 with TRBJ2-3; D ambiguous. CDR1 SNHLY and CDR2 FYNNEI come from the germline V gene. CDR3 length: 13 residues. V lost 0 bases and J 5 bases, leaving 6 bases between the germline ends. CDR3 bases: TGTGCCAGCAGTGAAGCTAACGGAGATACGCAGTATTTT. Its translation: CASSEANGDTQYF. The variable domain in full, with the rest retrieved from reference TRBV2 and TRBJ2-3, is EPEVTQTPSHQVTQMGQEVILRCVPISNHLYFYWYRQILGQKVEFLVSFYNNEISEKSEIFDDQFSVERPDGSNFTLKIRSTKLEDSAMYFCASSEANGDTQYFGPGTRLTVL.